This T cell receptor beta chain was profiled in a study of neurological immune-mediated disorders. Study-level findings and limits: The greatest degree of TCR clonal expansion was observed in HTLV-1-associated myelopathy, with the lowest in multiple sclerosis, below that of healthy controls. With the multiple sclerosis repertoire cluster, none of the clinical or MRI features showed an association. Among 34 multiple sclerosis patients, 18 had repertoires that phylogenetic grouping placed in one related-CDR3 cluster, a possible signature.

There are 16 residues in the CDR3. Per germline, CDR1 DFQATT and CDR2 SNEGSKA (reference sequence). Trimming took 0 bases from V and 5 from J, leaving 19 bases between them. From the 5' RACE reads, TCRdb called clonotypes with MiXCR, one entry per CDR3 protein. The sample holds about 65,000 distinct CDR3 sequences, approximately 4.1% seen once. As concerns this clonotype: Its specificity is unknown.

The V gene is TRBV20-1, the J gene TRBJ1-1, with D hard to call. The clonotype was recovered from a man aged 50-59 years with multiple sclerosis. The sequencing input was PBMCs. As DNA, the CDR3 is TGCAGTGCTAGAGATCGGTATCGACGGGGAGGGACTGAAGCTTTCTTT. Protein sequence: CSARDRYRRGGTEAFF.